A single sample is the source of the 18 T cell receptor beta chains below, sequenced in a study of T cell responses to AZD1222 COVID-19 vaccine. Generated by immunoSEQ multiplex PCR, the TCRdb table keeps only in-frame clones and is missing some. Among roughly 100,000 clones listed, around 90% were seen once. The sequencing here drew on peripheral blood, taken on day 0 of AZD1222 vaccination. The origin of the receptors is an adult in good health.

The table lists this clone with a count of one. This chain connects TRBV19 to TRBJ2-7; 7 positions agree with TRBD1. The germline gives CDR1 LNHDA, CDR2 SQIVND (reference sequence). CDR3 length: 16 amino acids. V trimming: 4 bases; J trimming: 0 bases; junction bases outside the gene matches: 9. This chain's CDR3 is CASSNTGVPSSYEQYV. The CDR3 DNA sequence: TGTGCCAGTAGTAACACAGGGGTCCCCAGCTCCTACGAGCAGTACGTC.

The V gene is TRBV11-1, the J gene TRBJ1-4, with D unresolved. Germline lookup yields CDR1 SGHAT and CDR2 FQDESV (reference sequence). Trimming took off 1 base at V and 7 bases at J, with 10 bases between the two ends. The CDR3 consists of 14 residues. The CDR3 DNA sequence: TGTGCCAGCAGCTTAGGACGGATGAGTGAAAAACTGTTTTTT. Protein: CASSLGRMSEKLFF.

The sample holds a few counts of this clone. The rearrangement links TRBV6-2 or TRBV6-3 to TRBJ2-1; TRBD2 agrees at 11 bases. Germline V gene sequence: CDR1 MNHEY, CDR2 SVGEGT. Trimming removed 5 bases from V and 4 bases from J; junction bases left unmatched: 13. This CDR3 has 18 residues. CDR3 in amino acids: CASSPRPVAGGKYNEQFF. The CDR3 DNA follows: TGTGCCAGCAGTCCCCGACCCGTAGCGGGAGGGAAGTACAATGAGCAGTTCTTC.

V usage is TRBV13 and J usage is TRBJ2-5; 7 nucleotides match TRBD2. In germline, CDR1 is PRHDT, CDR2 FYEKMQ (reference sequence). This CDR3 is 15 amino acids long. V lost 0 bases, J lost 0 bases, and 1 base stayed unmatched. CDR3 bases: TGTGCCAGCAGCTTAGGCGGGGGGTACCAAGAGACCCAGTACTTC. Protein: CASSLGGGYQETQYF.

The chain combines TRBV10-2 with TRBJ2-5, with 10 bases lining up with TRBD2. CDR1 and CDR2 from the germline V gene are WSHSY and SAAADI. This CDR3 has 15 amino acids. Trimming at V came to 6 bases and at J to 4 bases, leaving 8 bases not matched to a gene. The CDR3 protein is CASRTQRGGRETQYF. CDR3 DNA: TGCGCCAGCAGAACACAGCGGGGGGGGCGAGAGACCCAGTACTTC.

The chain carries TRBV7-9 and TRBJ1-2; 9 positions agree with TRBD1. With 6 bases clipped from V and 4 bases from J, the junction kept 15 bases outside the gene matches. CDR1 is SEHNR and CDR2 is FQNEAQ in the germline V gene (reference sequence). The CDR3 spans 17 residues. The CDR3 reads CASSPTSGTGKGYGYTF. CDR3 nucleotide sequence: TGTGCCAGCAGTCCTACATCCGGGACAGGGAAGGGCTATGGCTACACCTTC.

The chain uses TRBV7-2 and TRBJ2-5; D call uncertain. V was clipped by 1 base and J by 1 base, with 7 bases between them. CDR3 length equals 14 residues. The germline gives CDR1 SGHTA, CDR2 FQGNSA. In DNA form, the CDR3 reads TGTGCCAGCAGCTTAGGCAGCCTCCAAGAGACCCAGTACTTC. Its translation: CASSLGSLQETQYF.

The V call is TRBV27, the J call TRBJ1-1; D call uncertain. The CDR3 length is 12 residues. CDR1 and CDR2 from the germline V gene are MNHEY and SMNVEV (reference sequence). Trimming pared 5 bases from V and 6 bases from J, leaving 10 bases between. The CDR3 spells CASSQPNAEAFF. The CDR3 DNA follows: TGTGCCAGCAGTCAGCCAAACGCTGAAGCTTTCTTT.

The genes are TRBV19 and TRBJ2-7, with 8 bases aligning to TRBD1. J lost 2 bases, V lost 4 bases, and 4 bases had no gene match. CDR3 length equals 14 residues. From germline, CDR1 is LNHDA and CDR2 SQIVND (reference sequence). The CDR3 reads CASSTQQGAYEQYF. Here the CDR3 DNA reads TGTGCCAGTAGTACCCAACAGGGGGCCTACGAGCAGTACTTC.

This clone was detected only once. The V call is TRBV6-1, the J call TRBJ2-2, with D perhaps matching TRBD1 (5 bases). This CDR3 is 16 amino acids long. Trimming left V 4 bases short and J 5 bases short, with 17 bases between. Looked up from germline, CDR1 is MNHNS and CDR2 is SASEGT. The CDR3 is CASSGPSGLRTGELFF. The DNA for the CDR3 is TGTGCCAGCAGTGGTCCTTCAGGGTTGAGGACCGGGGAGCTGTTTTTT.

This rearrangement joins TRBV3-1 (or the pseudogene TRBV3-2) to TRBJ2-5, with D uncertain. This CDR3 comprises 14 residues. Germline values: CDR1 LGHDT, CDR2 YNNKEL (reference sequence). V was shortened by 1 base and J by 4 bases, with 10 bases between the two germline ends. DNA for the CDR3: TGTGCCAGCAGCCAAGGCCGGATCTCAGAGACCCAGTACTTC. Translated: CASSQGRISETQYF.

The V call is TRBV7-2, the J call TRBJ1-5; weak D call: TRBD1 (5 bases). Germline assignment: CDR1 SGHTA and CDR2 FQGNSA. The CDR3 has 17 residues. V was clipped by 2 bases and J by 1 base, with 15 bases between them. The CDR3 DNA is TGTGCCAGCAGCTTATGGGCAGGGAAGGGGAGCAATCAGCCCCAGCATTTT. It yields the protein CASSLWAGKGSNQPQHF. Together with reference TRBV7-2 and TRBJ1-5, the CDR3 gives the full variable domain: GAGVSQSPSNKVTEKGKDVELRCDPISGHTALYWYRQSLGQGLEFLIYFQGNSAPDKSGLPSDRFSAERTGGSVSTLTIQRTQQEDSAVYLCASSLWAGKGSNQPQHFGDGTRLSIL.

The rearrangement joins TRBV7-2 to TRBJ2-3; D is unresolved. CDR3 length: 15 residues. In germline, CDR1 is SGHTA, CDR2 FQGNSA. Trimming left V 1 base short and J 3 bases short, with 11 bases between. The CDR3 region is CASSLVRARTDTQYF. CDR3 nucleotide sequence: TGTGCCAGCAGCTTAGTCCGGGCCCGTACAGATACGCAGTATTTT.

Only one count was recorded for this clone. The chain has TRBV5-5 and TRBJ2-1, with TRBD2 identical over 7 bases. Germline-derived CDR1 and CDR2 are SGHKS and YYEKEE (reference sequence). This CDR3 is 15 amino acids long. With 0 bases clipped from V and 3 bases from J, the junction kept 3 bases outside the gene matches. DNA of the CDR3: TGTGCCAGCAGCTTGGATGGCGGGAGCTACAATGAGCAGTTCTTC. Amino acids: CASSLDGGSYNEQFF.

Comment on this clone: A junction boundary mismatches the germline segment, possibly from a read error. In DNA form, the CDR3 reads TGTGCCAGCAGCGCCGGGACAGAATATTCCTACAATGAGCAGTTCTTC. This sequence encodes CASSAGTEYSYNEQFF. This chain uses TRBV5-1 with TRBJ2-1, with TRBD1 identical over 7 bases. CDR1 and CDR2 (germline): SGHRS, YFSETQ. This CDR3 comprises 16 residues.

The CDR3 here is CASSQGGGGGYTF. The CDR3, as DNA: TGTGCCAGCAGCCAAGGAGGCGGGGGTGGCTACACCTTC. The V call is TRBV3-1 (or the pseudogene TRBV3-2), the J call TRBJ1-2, with D possibly TRBD1 on 5 matching bases. Trimming took off 1 base at V and 7 bases at J, with 10 bases between the two ends. CDR3 length: 13 amino acids. From germline, CDR1 is LGHDT and CDR2 YNNKEL (reference sequence).

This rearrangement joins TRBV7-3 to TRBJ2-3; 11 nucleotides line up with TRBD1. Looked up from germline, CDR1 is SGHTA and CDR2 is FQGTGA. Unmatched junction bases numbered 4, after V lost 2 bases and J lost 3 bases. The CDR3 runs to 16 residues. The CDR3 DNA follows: TGTGCCAGCAGCTTAGAGGGACAGGGGGGAACAGATACGCAGTATTTT. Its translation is CASSLEGQGGTDTQYF. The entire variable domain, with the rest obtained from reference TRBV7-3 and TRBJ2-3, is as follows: GAGVSQTPSNKVTEKGKYVELRCDPISGHTALYWYRQSLGQGPEFLIYFQGTGAADDSGLPNDRFFAVRPEGSVSTLKIQRTERGDSAVYLCASSLEGQGGTDTQYFGPGTRLTVL.

The CDR3 is CASSMGTQNSPLHF. Written as DNA, the CDR3 is TGTGCCAGTAGTATGGGGACCCAAAATTCACCCCTCCACTTT. V usage is TRBV19 and J usage is TRBJ1-6, with D possibly matching TRBD1 (5 bases). Deletions cut 3 bases from V and 7 bases from J, with 10 bases between. The CDR3 sequence is 14 residues long. CDR1 and CDR2 from the germline V gene are LNHDA and SQIVND (reference sequence).